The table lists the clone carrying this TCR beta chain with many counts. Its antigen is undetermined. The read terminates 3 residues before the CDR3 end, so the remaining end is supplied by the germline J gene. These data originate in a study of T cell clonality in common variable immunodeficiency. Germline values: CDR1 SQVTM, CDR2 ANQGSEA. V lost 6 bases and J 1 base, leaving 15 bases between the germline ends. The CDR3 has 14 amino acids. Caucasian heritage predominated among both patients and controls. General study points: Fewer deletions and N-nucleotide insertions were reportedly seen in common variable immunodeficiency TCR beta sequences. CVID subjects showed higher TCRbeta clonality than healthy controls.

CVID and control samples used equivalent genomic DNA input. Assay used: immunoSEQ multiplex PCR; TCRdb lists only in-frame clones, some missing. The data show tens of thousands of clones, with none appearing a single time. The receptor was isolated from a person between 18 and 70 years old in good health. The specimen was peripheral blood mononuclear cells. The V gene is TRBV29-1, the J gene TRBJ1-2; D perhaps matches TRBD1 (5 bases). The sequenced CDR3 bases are TGCAGCGTACATACAATCCAGGGTAACTATGGC. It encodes CSVHTIQGNYG. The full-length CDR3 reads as CSVHTIQGNYGYTF.